In its sample, the clone carrying this T cell receptor beta chain was seen a few times. The antigen is not known. TCRdb re-analysed the reads in MiXCR, keeping a single row per CDR3 protein. This sample yields tens of thousands of distinct CDR3 sequences, of which 20% to 25% are seen a single time; 55% to 75% belongs to the top ten. These data come from a study of T cell repertoires in cytomegalovirus infection. Germline V lookup: CDR1 LGHNA, CDR2 YNFKEQ. This CDR3 is built from 15 residues. The V end lost 3 bases, the J end lost 0 bases, and 12 bases lay between the germline ends. The source was CD8+ T cells from cultured PBMCs, collected from culture after CMV antigen stimulation. The chain combines TRBV4-2 with TRBJ2-7; maybe TRBD1 (6 bases). The receptor's source is a human donor in good health (CMV status not recorded). Some clones in this sample may be carry-over from other donors' samples. Here the CDR3 reads CASSQSKGGSYEQYF. DNA of the CDR3: TGTGCCAGCAGCCAGAGTAAAGGGGGCTCCTACGAGCAGTACTTC.